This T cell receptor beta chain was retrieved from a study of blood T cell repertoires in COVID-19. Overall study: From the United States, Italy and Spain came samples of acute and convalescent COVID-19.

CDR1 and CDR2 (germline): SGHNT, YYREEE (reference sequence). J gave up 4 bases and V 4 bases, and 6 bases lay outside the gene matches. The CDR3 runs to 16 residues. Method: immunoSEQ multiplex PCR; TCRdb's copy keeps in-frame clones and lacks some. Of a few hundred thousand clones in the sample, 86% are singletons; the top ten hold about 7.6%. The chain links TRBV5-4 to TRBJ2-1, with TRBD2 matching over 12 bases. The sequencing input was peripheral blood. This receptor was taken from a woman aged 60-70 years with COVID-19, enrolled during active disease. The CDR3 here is CASSPQLAGGYNEQFF. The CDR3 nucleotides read TGTGCCAGCAGCCCGCAACTAGCGGGGGGATACAATGAGCAGTTCTTC.